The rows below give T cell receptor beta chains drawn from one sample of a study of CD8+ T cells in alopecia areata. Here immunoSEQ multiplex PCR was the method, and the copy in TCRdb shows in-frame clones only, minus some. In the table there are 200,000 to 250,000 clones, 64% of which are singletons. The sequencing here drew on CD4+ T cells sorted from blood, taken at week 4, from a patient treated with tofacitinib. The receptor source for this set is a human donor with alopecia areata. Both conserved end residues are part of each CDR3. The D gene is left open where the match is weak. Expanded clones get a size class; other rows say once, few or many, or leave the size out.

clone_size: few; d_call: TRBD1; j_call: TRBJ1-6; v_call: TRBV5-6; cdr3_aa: CASSSGTGGSPLHF; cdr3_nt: TGTGCCAGCAGCTCCGGAACAGGGGGATCACCCCTCCACTTT
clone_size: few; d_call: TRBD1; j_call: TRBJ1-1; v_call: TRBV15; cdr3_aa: CATSGGQGRNTEAFF; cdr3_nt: TGTGCCACCAGCGGAGGACAGGGACGGAACACTGAAGCTTTCTTT
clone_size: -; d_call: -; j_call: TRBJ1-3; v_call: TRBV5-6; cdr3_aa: CASTILGDF; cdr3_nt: TGTGCCAGCACCATTCTCGGGGATTTT
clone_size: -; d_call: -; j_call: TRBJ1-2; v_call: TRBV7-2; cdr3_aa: CASSLSRSGWDGYTF; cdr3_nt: TGTGCCAGCAGCTTAAGCAGGAGTGGGTGGGACGGCTACACCTTC
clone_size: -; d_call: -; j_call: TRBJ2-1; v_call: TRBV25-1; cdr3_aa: CASMDLFTEQFF; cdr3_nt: TGTGCCAGCATGGACCTTTTTACTGAGCAGTTCTTC
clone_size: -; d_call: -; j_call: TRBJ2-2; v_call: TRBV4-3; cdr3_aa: CASSQDQESGELFF; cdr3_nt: TGCGCCAGCAGCCAAGATCAAGAATCCGGGGAGCTGTTTTTT
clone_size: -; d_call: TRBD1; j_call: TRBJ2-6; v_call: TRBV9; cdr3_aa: CASSTTGGASGANVLTF; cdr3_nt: TGTGCCAGCAGCACTACAGGGGGCGCGTCTGGGGCCAACGTCCTGACTTTC
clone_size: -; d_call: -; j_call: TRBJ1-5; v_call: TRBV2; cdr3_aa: CASRNGGSSSNQPQHF; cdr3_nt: TGTGCCAGCAGAAACGGGGGCAGTAGCAGCAATCAGCCCCAGCATTTT
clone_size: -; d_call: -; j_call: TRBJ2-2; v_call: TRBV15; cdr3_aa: CATSKTRANTGELFF; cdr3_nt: TGTGCCACCAGCAAGACTAGGGCGAACACCGGGGAGCTGTTTTTT
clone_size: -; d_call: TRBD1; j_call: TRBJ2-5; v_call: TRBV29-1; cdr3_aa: CSMLQGQETQYF; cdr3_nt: TGCAGCATGTTACAGGGGCAAGAGACCCAGTACTTC